This section outlines one T cell receptor beta chain sequence together with its context. The antigen is undetermined. Relative to the germline gene, one junction end is altered; a read error may explain this. This CDR3 contains 12 residues. Per germline, CDR1 SGHTA and CDR2 FQGNSA. The sample comes from a study of beta chain features in type 1 diabetes. What was sequenced were expressed TCRB transcripts, since all of the isolated RNA had been reverse transcribed. Clones were sequenced by immunoSEQ multiplex PCR, and TCRdb holds only the in-frame ones, with some missing. The table includes some 640,000 clones, roughly 13% detected once. Study-wide results and caveats: TCRB CDR3s were moderately but significantly shorter in Type 1 diabetes patients in all four CD4+ subsets.

This clonotype was obtained from a man between 18 and 29 years old with type 1 diabetes. The sample consisted of naive CD4+ T cells from blood. The V and J genes are TRBV7-2 and TRBJ2-5, with D perhaps being TRBD1 or TRBD2 (5 bases each). CDR3 coding DNA: TGTGCCAGCAGCTTAGTCCGGGGCCCCAGAGACTTC. Encoded protein: CASSLVRGPRDF.